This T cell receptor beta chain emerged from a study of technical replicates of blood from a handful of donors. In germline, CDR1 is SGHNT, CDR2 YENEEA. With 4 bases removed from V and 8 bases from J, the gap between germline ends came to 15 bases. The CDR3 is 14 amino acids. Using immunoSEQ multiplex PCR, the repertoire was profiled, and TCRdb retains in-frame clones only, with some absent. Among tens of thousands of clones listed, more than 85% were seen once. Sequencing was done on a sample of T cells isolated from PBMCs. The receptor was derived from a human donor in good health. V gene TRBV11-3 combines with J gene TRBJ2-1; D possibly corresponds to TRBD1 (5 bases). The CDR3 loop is CASSSGAVSYEQFF. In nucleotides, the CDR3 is TGTGCCAGCAGCTCTGGGGCAGTGTCGTATGAGCAGTTCTTC.